The following is a TCR beta chain sequence with its context. This clonotype was found a few times. There is no known antigen for this receptor. There are no base qualities to consult, and no much larger clone falls within one base. The receptor library was made with 5' RACE. The reads were generated on an Illumina HiSeq 2500. A second PCR of about 6 to 12 cycles was performed with a sample-barcoded 5' primer and a J-beta primer mix. A template-switch 5' adaptor carrying 12 random nucleotides introduced a unique molecular identifier onto each TCR beta cDNA molecule. At least 2.5 million CDR3-containing paired-end reads were obtained from each sample. All of the RNA was converted into first-strand cDNA using the Mint cDNA synthesis kit, with a TRBC-specific oligonucleotide serving as the primer. After uracil-DNA glycosylase treatment, a first 18-cycle PCR used universal primers M1SS and BC2_uni_R on all cDNA. The source study handled its data this way. For normalization, 1 million high-quality reads were randomly selected from each sample, with every read carrying a distinct molecular identifier. Reads sharing molecular identifiers were discarded rather than binned into consensus sequences. MiTCR, set to a Q25 quality threshold and the strictest error-elimination algorithm, was used for CDR3 identification, clonotype clustering and error correction. Lower-bound total TCR beta diversity was estimated with a nonparametric unseen species model using Euler transformation. Using fastp trimming at Q25 and MiXCR clonotype assembly, TCRdb reanalyzed the public sequencing data and kept in-frame beta chains. When rows share a CDR3 protein, they turn into one entry using the most common DNA and genes. The V and J calls, along with clone size, are taken from TCRdb and not from the paper's own processing. The table for this sample lists 1.5 million to 2 million distinct CDR3 sequences; roughly 52% of them were counted only once. Approximately 2.1% of the sample is held by the ten biggest clonotypes.

Systemically healthy Caucasian individuals from Russia, approximately 39 in total and aged roughly 6 to 95 years, were included as donors. Each donor gave ten milliliters of peripheral blood, drawn into EDTA-treated Vacutainer tubes. PBMCs were isolated by Ficoll-Paque density-gradient centrifugation, with at least 7 million obtained per sample. Trizol reagent was used to extract total RNA from PBMCs, with at least 5 micrograms per sample. Naive CD45RAhigh/CD27high T cell percentages were measured by flow cytometry on a PBMC aliquot from every donor. This record belongs to a study of blood T cells in healthy people across ages (dated by TCRdb to between 2015 and 2017). Regarding the complete study: Template switching captured roughly one uniquely barcoded TCR beta cDNA molecule per two T cells in model experiments. To track age-related changes in TCR beta repertoire diversity, the study relied on deep sequencing normalized with unique cDNA molecular identifiers. The donors were split into four age groups: young (average 16 years), middle-aged (roughly 40), aged (approximately 59) and long-lived (roughly 86). To avoid experimental bias, donors of different ages were distributed randomly across sequencing lanes. For two donors (one aged 18 to 29 and one aged 80 or older), the study analyzed two additional independent replicas of 1 million unique cDNA reads from the same blood draw. The paper as a whole reports these results and caveats: The long-lived group showed more naive CD4+ T cells, fewer expanded clones and increased TCR diversity than the aged group, suggesting age selection. Since profiling was done on bulk unsorted PBMCs, naive and antigen-experienced compartments could not be conclusively compared. A strong correlation was found between observed TCR beta diversity and the percentage of naive T cells measured by flow cytometry. Donor CMV infection status was unknown, potentially confounding age-related changes in expanded clonotypes. Total diversity estimates from one million sequenced T cells were considered lower bounds and underestimates. Observed TCR beta diversity per million T cells fell roughly linearly with age, and a significant reduction was already apparent by age around 36.

The CDR3 spans 15 residues, from the cysteine through the phenylalanine. Only CDR3 DNA remains: 45 bases, in frame from the first base. Taken from the germline V gene (reference sequence), the CDR1 and CDR2 loops are LGHDT and YNNKEL. V is clipped by 3 bases and J by 6 bases, and the sequence between their germline boundaries is 17 bases long. Recombination joined TRBV3-1 with TRBJ1-1, with no confidently assigned D gene. This clonotype was sampled from a woman aged 40 to 50 in good health. Material for sequencing was blood. The sequenced DNA: TGTGCCAGCAGCCAGAACTGGAAGGGAGGCGCTGAAGCTTTCTTT. This translates into CASSQNWKGGAEAFF. The CDR3, completed at both ends by the reference TRBV3-1 and TRBJ1-1 genes, gives the full variable domain DTAVSQTPKYLVTQMGNDKSIKCEQNLGHDTMYWYKQDSKKFLKIMFSYNNKELIINETVPNRFSPKSPDKAHLNLHINSLELGDSAVYFCASSQNWKGGAEAFFGQGTRLTVV.